This T cell receptor beta chain was recorded in a study of cytomegalovirus exposure and HLA in healthy donors. Study results and caveats: Reports indicate that TCR beta sequences accurately predicted the HLA-A and HLA-B alleles of most subjects. The records held CMV serostatus as the only immune exposure information. Some V segments, including TRBV6-2 and TRBV6-3, were excluded as indistinguishable.

Comments on this clone: Its target is unknown.

With V trimmed by 6 bases and J by 6 bases, 14 bases remained unmatched. The CDR3 consists of 15 residues. CDR1 and CDR2 from the germline V gene are MNHNY and SVGAGI (reference sequence). This PCR relied on a set of 60 Vbeta primers and 13 Jbeta primers. Generated by immunoSEQ multiplex PCR, the TCRdb table keeps only in-frame clones and is missing some. The data show around 130,000 clones, about 81% seen once. Healthy bone marrow donors made up the cohort. This sequence joins TRBV6-6 and TRBJ2-7; 7 bases fit TRBD1. The sequence was collected from a man aged 35-49 years in good health and CMV-seronegative. Sample: PBMCs. DNA of the CDR3: TGTGCCAGCAGACTACAGGGGATGGTTTCGTCCGAGCAGTACTTC. It translates to CASRLQGMVSSEQYF.